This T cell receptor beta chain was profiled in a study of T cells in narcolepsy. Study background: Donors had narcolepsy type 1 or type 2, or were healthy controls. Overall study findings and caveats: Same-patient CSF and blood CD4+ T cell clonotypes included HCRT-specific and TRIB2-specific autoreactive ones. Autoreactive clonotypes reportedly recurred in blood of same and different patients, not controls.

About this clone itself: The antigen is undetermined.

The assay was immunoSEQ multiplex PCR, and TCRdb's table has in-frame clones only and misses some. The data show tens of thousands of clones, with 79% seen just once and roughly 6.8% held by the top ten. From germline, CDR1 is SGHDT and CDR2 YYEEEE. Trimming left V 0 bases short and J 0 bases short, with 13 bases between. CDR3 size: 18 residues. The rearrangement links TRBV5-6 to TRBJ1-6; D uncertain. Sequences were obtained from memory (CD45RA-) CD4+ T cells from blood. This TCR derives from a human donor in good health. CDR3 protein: CASSLEPGGSSYNSPLHF. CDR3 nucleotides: TGTGCCAGCAGCTTGGAACCGGGCGGGAGCTCCTATAATTCACCCCTCCACTTT.